The T cell receptor beta chain under discussion was sequenced for a study of cytomegalovirus exposure and HLA in healthy donors. Points on this clone: What it binds is not known.

CDR1 is ENHRY, CDR2 SYGVKD, per germline. The CDR3 is made up of 12 amino acids. Notes on the study in general: As was reported, the classifier diagnosed cytomegalovirus status with high specificity and sensitivity.

Measured with immunoSEQ multiplex PCR; TCRdb has only the in-frame clones, and not every one. The sample lists 100,000 to 120,000 clones, about nine tenths occurring once. The receptor was derived from a woman younger than 30 in good health and CMV-seronegative. The sequenced sample was PBMCs. The rearrangement links TRBV10-3 to TRBJ1-3, with D possibly TRBD1 on 6 matching bases. As DNA, the CDR3 is TGTGCAATAGGGGGTGTTGGAAACACCATATATTTT. Its translation is CAIGGVGNTIYF.